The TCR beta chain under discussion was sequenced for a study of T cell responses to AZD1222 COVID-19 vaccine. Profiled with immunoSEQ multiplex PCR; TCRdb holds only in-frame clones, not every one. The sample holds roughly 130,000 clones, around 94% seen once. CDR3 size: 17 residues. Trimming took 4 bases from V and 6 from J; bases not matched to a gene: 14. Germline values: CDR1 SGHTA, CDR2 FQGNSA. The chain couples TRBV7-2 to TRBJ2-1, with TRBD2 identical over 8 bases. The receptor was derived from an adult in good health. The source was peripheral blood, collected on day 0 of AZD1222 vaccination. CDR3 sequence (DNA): TGTGCCAGCAGCTCCCGTCGGAGTCGGGGGGGCCTCAATGAGCAGTTCTTC. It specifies CASSSRRSRGGLNEQFF.